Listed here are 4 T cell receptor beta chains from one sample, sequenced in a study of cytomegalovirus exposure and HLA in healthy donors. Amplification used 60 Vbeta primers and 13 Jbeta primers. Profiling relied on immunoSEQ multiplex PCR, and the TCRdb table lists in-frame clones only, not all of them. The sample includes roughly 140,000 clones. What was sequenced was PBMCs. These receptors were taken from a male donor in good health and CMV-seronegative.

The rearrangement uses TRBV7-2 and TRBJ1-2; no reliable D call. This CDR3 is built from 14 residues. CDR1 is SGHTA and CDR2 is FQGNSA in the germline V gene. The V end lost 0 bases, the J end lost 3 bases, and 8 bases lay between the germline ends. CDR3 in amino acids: CASSLAPVDYGYTF. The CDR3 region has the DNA TGTGCCAGCAGCTTAGCCCCGGTGGACTATGGCTACACCTTC.

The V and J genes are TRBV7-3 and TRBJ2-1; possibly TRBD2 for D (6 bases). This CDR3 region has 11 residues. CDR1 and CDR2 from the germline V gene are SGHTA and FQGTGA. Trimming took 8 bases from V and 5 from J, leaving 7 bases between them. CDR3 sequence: CASGGNNEQFF. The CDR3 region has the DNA TGTGCCAGCGGGGGGAACAATGAGCAGTTCTTC.

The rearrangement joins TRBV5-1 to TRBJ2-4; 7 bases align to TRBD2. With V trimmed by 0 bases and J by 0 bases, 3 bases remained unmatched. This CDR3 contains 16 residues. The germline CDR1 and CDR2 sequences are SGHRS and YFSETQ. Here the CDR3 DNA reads TGCGCCAGCAGCTTGGCCGGGGGGATAGCCAAAAACATTCAGTACTTC. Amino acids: CASSLAGGIAKNIQYF.

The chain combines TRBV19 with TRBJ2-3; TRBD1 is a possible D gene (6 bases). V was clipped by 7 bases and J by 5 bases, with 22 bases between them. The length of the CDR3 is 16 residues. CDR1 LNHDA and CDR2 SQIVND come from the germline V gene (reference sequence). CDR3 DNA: TGTGCCAGTACCGAATCTCTTTACAGGGTCCTAGATACGCAGTATTTT. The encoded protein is CASTESLYRVLDTQYF.